A selection of T cell receptor beta chains follows, all from one sample in a study of regulatory T cells in long-lasting Graves disease. MiXCR, run by TCRdb on the multiplex PCR reads, gives a single entry per CDR3 protein. Of around 480,000 distinct CDR3 sequences in the sample, about 15% were seen once. A further study also used this sample, focusing on T cells in Graves' hyperthyroidism and ophthalmopathy.

Sequences were derived from peripheral blood mononuclear cells (PBMCs), sampled at new diagnosis, from a patient treated with antithyroid drugs. The receptors here all came from a woman aged 35 to 60 with Graves disease. The conserved cysteine and the conserved F or W are not part of the CDR3 here. D genes are given only for firm matches.

TRBJ2-7,14,TRBD1,TRBV12-3/TRBV12-4,ASRWGQTGQGYEQY
TRBJ1-1,12,-,TRBV2,ASREDTAITEAF
TRBJ2-1,12,TRBD2,TRBV7-2,ASSKSGVDNEQF
TRBJ1-2,12,TRBD1,TRBV6-2/TRBV6-3,ASNRDSSNYGYT
TRBJ2-1,14,-,TRBV5-1,ASSLLTPPSYNEQF
TRBJ2-1,12,-,TRBV3-1,ASSGTSTGNEQF
TRBJ2-5,13,-,TRBV11-2,ASSLGNRLEETQY
TRBJ1-3,14,-,TRBV9,ASSVAPAITGNTIY
TRBJ1-4,13,TRBD1,TRBV9,ASSVAGTGGEKLF
TRBJ1-1,12,-,TRBV6-1,ASSETGRTTEAF
TRBJ1-6,13,-,TRBV2,ASSDINRANSPLH
TRBJ2-2,14,-,TRBV3-1,ASSQVSPRGAGELF
TRBJ2-7,13,-,TRBV5-1,ASTIGGGSAYEQY
TRBJ2-7,11,TRBD1,TRBV10-1,ASRGQGTSEQY
TRBJ2-2,13,TRBD1,TRBV2,ASRDRGFGTGELF
TRBJ1-3,12,TRBD1,TRBV4-1,ASSQRTGGATIY
TRBJ1-5,13,-,TRBV20-1,SARKEGSSNQPQH